The source of this T cell receptor beta chain is a study of blood T cell repertoires in COVID-19. Study background: COVID-19 samples, acute and convalescent, were from the United States, Italy and Spain. From T cells, B-cell-depleted T cells, or PBMCs came the material, which was cDNA or gDNA.

The germline gives CDR1 MNHEY, CDR2 SVGAGI. The CDR3 totals 14 residues. The germline V and J ends were trimmed by 2 bases and 5 bases, with 9 bases remaining between them. The repertoire was sequenced with immunoSEQ multiplex PCR; TCRdb's copy has only in-frame clones and lacks some. The sample carries more than 110,000 clones, 84% recorded once. This clonotype was sampled from a human donor in a cohort sampled during active COVID-19. V usage is TRBV6-5 and J usage is TRBJ2-2, with D hard to call. What was sequenced was peripheral blood. In nucleotides, the CDR3 is TGTGCCAGCAGTTACGGGCGCAGAACCGGGGAGCTGTTTTTT. Its protein product is CASSYGRRTGELFF.